What follows describes a single T cell receptor beta chain. The sample comes from a study of blood T cell repertoires in COVID-19. Participants spanned ages about 18 to 90 years and resided in about two dozen US areas. Sequencing was performed with immunoSEQ multiplex PCR; in TCRdb, only in-frame clones are kept and a portion is missing. The table has 250,000 to 350,000 clones, 90% seen once. There are 16 residues in the CDR3. Germline trimming cut 3 bases from V and 4 bases from J; bases unmatched to any gene: 8. Germline CDR1 reads SGHVS; CDR2 reads FNYEAQ. The source material was PBMCs or T cells enriched from blood (not recorded which). The genes are TRBV7-6 and TRBJ1-4, with 7 bases identical to TRBD1. The TCR was taken from a woman under 30 with acute COVID-19. CDR3 sequence (DNA): TGTGCCAGCAGCTTGTCGAGGGACAGCTTTAATGAAAAACTGTTTTTT. Translated, it gives CASSLSRDSFNEKLFF.